This T cell receptor beta chain is from a study of cytomegalovirus exposure and HLA in healthy donors. Study-wide results and limits: CMV serostatus alone was available as immune exposure information. It was confirmed in vitro that three of the CMV-associated chains were specific for CMV antigens. Presence/absence analyses assumed roughly uniform sequencing depth across donors.

The CDR3 totals 13 residues. CDR1 is MDHEN and CDR2 is SYDVKM in the germline V gene. The J segment lost 6 bases and the V segment lost 11 bases, leaving 12 bases of the junction unmatched. PCR primers comprised 60 Vbeta and 13 Jbeta primers. In the original analysis: Later analysis identified some 88 million unique TCR beta chains, roughly 11 million shared. Repertoires were generated with immunoSEQ multiplex PCR, while TCRdb's copy carries only in-frame clones and drops some. That table furnishes V, J and clone size, whereas the DNA furnished D and trimming. The sample has some 190,000 clones; approximately 77% are singletons. This clone has only one observation. The target antigen is unknown.

The specimen was PBMCs. The rearrangement uses TRBV28 and TRBJ2-7; 8 bases align to TRBD1. The receptor's source is a man in his forties in good health and CMV-seropositive. In DNA, the CDR3 is TGTGCCGTATGGGGCAGGGGGCTTGGCGAGCAGTACTTC. Its translation is CAVWGRGLGEQYF.